This TCR beta chain was observed in a study of a mutant IDH1 vaccine in newly diagnosed glioma. Sample time point: week 11, during vaccination. Doses comprised 300 ug of mutant IDH1 20-mer peptide each, plus topical imiquimod. This CDR3 comprises 15 residues. The germline gives CDR1 SGHRS, CDR2 YFSETQ. V shed 10 bases and J 1 base; nucleotides not matched to a gene: 11. The table came from immunoSEQ multiplex PCR; TCRdb's copy has only in-frame clones and leaves some out. The table lists about 40,000 clones, 80% to 85% of them singletons, with about 2.2% in the top ten. In regard to this clone: Its antigen is unknown.

Sequenced material: PBMCs, taken from a glioma patient whose treatment included an IDH1 peptide vaccine. The sequence was obtained from a man between 35 and 55 years old with glioma. The genes are TRBV5-1 and TRBJ2-3; 8 nucleotides align to TRBD2. The CDR3 protein is CASRREGLRTDTQYF. In DNA, the CDR3 is TGCGCCTCTAGACGGGAGGGCCTTCGCACAGATACGCAGTATTTT.